The rows below give T cell receptor beta chains drawn from one sample of a study of OX40 agonist ivuxolimab in advanced cancers. The repertoire was sequenced with immunoSEQ multiplex PCR; TCRdb's copy has only in-frame clones and lacks some. This sample yields 40,000 to 60,000 clones, of which around 79% are seen a single time; roughly 2% belongs to the top ten. The source was CD4+ or CD8+ T cells sorted from blood, collected in a trial of the OX40 agonist ivuxolimab. The receptors stem from an adult with an advanced solid tumor such as melanoma, head and neck, liver or kidney cancer. CDR3s include the opening cysteine and the closing phenylalanine or tryptophan. The D gene is left open where the match is weak. Clone sizes are given selectively: once, few, many, or a class where the clone is expanded.

j_gene: TRBJ1-2; d_gene: -; abundance: -; v_gene: TRBV6-6; CDR3nt: TGTGCCAGCAGTCCCTCACAGGGATCTCACGGCTACACCTTC; CDR3aa: CASSPSQGSHGYTF
j_gene: TRBJ2-1; d_gene: TRBD2; abundance: few; v_gene: TRBV5-4; CDR3nt: TGTGCCAGCAGCTTCGGACTAGCGGGGGCACAGGGGAATGAGCAGTTCTTC; CDR3aa: CASSFGLAGAQGNEQFF
j_gene: TRBJ2-3; d_gene: -; abundance: few; v_gene: TRBV7-2; CDR3nt: TGTGCCAGCAGCTCCTGGGCAGATACGCAGTATTTT; CDR3aa: CASSSWADTQYF
j_gene: TRBJ2-1; d_gene: -; abundance: -; v_gene: TRBV28; CDR3nt: TGTGCCAGCAGTACAGGGAATGAGCAGTTCTTC; CDR3aa: CASSTGNEQFF
j_gene: TRBJ1-4; d_gene: TRBD1; abundance: -; v_gene: TRBV6-6; CDR3nt: TGTGCCAGCAGCCCCCGGACAGGGGGGGAAAAACTGTTTTTT; CDR3aa: CASSPRTGGEKLFF
j_gene: TRBJ2-3; d_gene: TRBD1; abundance: -; v_gene: TRBV4-1; CDR3nt: TGCGCCAGCAGCCAGGAACAGGGGACGAACACAGATACGCAGTATTTT; CDR3aa: CASSQEQGTNTDTQYF
j_gene: TRBJ2-2; d_gene: -; abundance: -; v_gene: TRBV5-1; CDR3nt: TGCGCCAGCAGGCCATCTCTCACCGGGACACCAAACACCGGGGAGCTGTTTTTT; CDR3aa: CASRPSLTGTPNTGELFF
j_gene: TRBJ2-1; d_gene: TRBD2; abundance: once; v_gene: TRBV19; CDR3nt: TGTGCCAGTAGTATGACCAGCGGGAGTTACTACAATGAGCAGTTCTTC; CDR3aa: CASSMTSGSYYNEQFF
j_gene: TRBJ2-7; d_gene: -; abundance: -; v_gene: TRBV30; CDR3nt: TGTGCCTGGAGTGTTGGGCTGGGGACGGGGGAGCAGTACTTC; CDR3aa: CAWSVGLGTGEQYF
j_gene: TRBJ2-1; d_gene: TRBD2; abundance: -; v_gene: TRBV9; CDR3nt: TGTGCCAGCAGCGGGCCGGGACTAGCGGGAGTGAATGAGCAGTTCTTC; CDR3aa: CASSGPGLAGVNEQFF
j_gene: TRBJ2-3; d_gene: -; abundance: few; v_gene: TRBV6-5; CDR3nt: TGTGCCAGATCAGGCAGAGTGGATACGCAGTATTTT; CDR3aa: CARSGRVDTQYF
j_gene: TRBJ2-7; d_gene: -; abundance: -; v_gene: TRBV19; CDR3nt: TGTGCCAGTAGTATTAGCCCCGGAGTAAACGAGCAGTACTTC; CDR3aa: CASSISPGVNEQYF
j_gene: TRBJ1-5; d_gene: -; abundance: -; v_gene: TRBV15; CDR3nt: TGTGCCACCAGCAGGGGGAACAGGCAGCCCCAGCATTTT; CDR3aa: CATSRGNRQPQHF
j_gene: TRBJ1-3; d_gene: -; abundance: once; v_gene: TRBV2; CDR3nt: TGTGCCAGCAGGTTAGGCTCTGGAAACACCATATATTTT; CDR3aa: CASRLGSGNTIYF
j_gene: TRBJ2-7; d_gene: TRBD1; abundance: -; v_gene: TRBV7-6; CDR3nt: TGTGCCAGCAGCTTTCCGGGACAGTACGAGCAGTACTTC; CDR3aa: CASSFPGQYEQYF
j_gene: TRBJ2-1; d_gene: -; abundance: once; v_gene: TRBV14; CDR3nt: TGTGCCAGCAGCCAAGAGTTGACAGCGGAGCAGTTCTTC; CDR3aa: CASSQELTAEQFF
j_gene: TRBJ1-6; d_gene: -; abundance: -; v_gene: TRBV7-2; CDR3nt: TGTGCCAGCAGCTTAAGGGGGGCCTATAATTCACCCCTCCACTTT; CDR3aa: CASSLRGAYNSPLHF
j_gene: TRBJ1-4; d_gene: TRBD1; abundance: -; v_gene: TRBV28; CDR3nt: TGTGCCAGCAGATCACAGGGGGCGTATAATGAAAAACTGTTTTTT; CDR3aa: CASRSQGAYNEKLFF
j_gene: TRBJ2-5; d_gene: -; abundance: -; v_gene: TRBV7-2; CDR3nt: TGTGCCAGCAGCCCCCGGGGAGAAGGGGAGACCCAGTACTTC; CDR3aa: CASSPRGEGETQYF
j_gene: TRBJ1-1; d_gene: TRBD1; abundance: -; v_gene: TRBV5-4; CDR3nt: TGTGCCAGCAGCTTGTGGGCGGGACAGAGGAACACTGAAGCTTTCTTT; CDR3aa: CASSLWAGQRNTEAFF
j_gene: TRBJ1-1; d_gene: TRBD1; abundance: once; v_gene: TRBV6-1; CDR3nt: TGTGCCAGCAGAGAACAGGGGGTTGAAGCTTTCTTT; CDR3aa: CASREQGVEAFF
j_gene: TRBJ2-3; d_gene: -; abundance: -; v_gene: TRBV6-5; CDR3nt: TGTGCCAGCATCCGCTCCCACTCGGATACGCAGTATTTT; CDR3aa: CASIRSHSDTQYF
j_gene: TRBJ2-2; d_gene: -; abundance: once; v_gene: TRBV6-1; CDR3nt: TGTGCCAGCACTTTCCAGTCCGGGGAGCTGTTTTTT; CDR3aa: CASTFQSGELFF
j_gene: TRBJ2-2; d_gene: TRBD2; abundance: -; v_gene: TRBV4-2; CDR3nt: TGTGCCAGCAGCTCGGGGGGAGGACTAGCGGGAGGGATCCGGGAGCTGTTTTTT; CDR3aa: CASSSGGGLAGGIRELFF
j_gene: TRBJ1-5; d_gene: -; abundance: -; v_gene: TRBV7-8; CDR3nt: TGTGCCAGCAGCTTTGAAACGTACAATCAGCCCCAGCATTTT; CDR3aa: CASSFETYNQPQHF
j_gene: TRBJ1-5; d_gene: -; abundance: -; v_gene: TRBV19; CDR3nt: TGTGCCAGTAGTGCCTGGACCGGTCTTCGGCAGCCCCAGCATTTT; CDR3aa: CASSAWTGLRQPQHF
j_gene: TRBJ2-7; d_gene: -; abundance: -; v_gene: TRBV1; CDR3nt: TGCACCAGCAGCCAAGATACCGGCCACGAGCAGTACTTC; CDR3aa: CTSSQDTGHEQYF
j_gene: TRBJ2-7; d_gene: -; abundance: few; v_gene: TRBV7-3; CDR3nt: TGTGCCAGCAGCCCGACTCCAGTCTCCTACGAGCAGTACTTC; CDR3aa: CASSPTPVSYEQYF
j_gene: TRBJ2-7; d_gene: TRBD1; abundance: -; v_gene: TRBV4-2; CDR3nt: TGTGCCAGCAGCCAAGATCAGTCACTAGGGGACAGGGCGTCCTACGAGCAGTACTTC; CDR3aa: CASSQDQSLGDRASYEQYF
j_gene: TRBJ2-3; d_gene: -; abundance: -; v_gene: TRBV11-2; CDR3nt: TGTGCCAGCAGCCCGAGCCAGCGGAGCACAGATACGCAGTATTTT; CDR3aa: CASSPSQRSTDTQYF
j_gene: TRBJ2-7; d_gene: -; abundance: -; v_gene: TRBV28; CDR3nt: TGTGCCAGCAGTTTGGGGGGGCCAATCTACGAGCAGTACTTC; CDR3aa: CASSLGGPIYEQYF
j_gene: TRBJ2-7; d_gene: TRBD1; abundance: -; v_gene: TRBV7-2; CDR3nt: TGTGCCAGCAGCTTAGCACAGGGGAACTCCTACGAGCAGTACTTC; CDR3aa: CASSLAQGNSYEQYF
j_gene: TRBJ2-6; d_gene: -; abundance: -; v_gene: TRBV29-1; CDR3nt: TGCAGTATAGAGGGGAGCTCTGGGGCCAACGTCCTGACTTTC; CDR3aa: CSIEGSSGANVLTF
j_gene: TRBJ2-5; d_gene: TRBD2; abundance: -; v_gene: TRBV7-7; CDR3nt: TGTGCTAGCAGCCGGGGGGGGGCTTCACAAGAGACCCAGTACTTC; CDR3aa: CASSRGGASQETQYF
j_gene: TRBJ1-1; d_gene: TRBD1; abundance: -; v_gene: TRBV11-2; CDR3nt: TGTGCCAGCAGCTTAGGGGACAGGTTTGCGACCACTACTGAAGCTTTCTTT; CDR3aa: CASSLGDRFATTTEAFF
j_gene: TRBJ2-3; d_gene: TRBD2; abundance: -; v_gene: TRBV7-2; CDR3nt: TGTGCCAGCAGCACCCCACTAGCGGGAGGAACAGATACGCAGTATTTT; CDR3aa: CASSTPLAGGTDTQYF
j_gene: TRBJ2-2; d_gene: -; abundance: medium-sized; v_gene: TRBV7-8; CDR3nt: TGTGCCAGCAGCTTAATAGTTGGGACCGGGGAGCTGTTTTTT; CDR3aa: CASSLIVGTGELFF
j_gene: TRBJ1-2; d_gene: -; abundance: few; v_gene: TRBV29-1; CDR3nt: TGCAGCGCCGAGATAGGTGACTATGGCTACACCTTC; CDR3aa: CSAEIGDYGYTF
j_gene: TRBJ1-5; d_gene: -; abundance: few; v_gene: TRBV5-5; CDR3nt: TGTGCCAGCAGCTTGGGGAATCAGCCCCAGCATTTT; CDR3aa: CASSLGNQPQHF